Given below is one T cell receptor beta chain in context. Its antigen is undetermined. This sample was taken from a study of CD8+ T cells in alopecia areata. Across the study: Among treated patients, severity was scored by affected scalp area percentage.

Findings and caveats of the study: Scalp sample data also include resident alphabeta T cells from normal skin.

Regarding treatment: oral pan-JAK inhibitor, 5-10 mg twice daily. Extracted RNA was reverse transcribed into cDNA, the sequencing template. Repertoires were generated with immunoSEQ multiplex PCR, while TCRdb's copy carries only in-frame clones and drops some. The repertoire includes roughly 170,000 clones, about 60% of them detected once, and approximately 12% sits in the top ten. The clonotype originates from a human donor with alopecia areata. The specimen comprised CD8+ T cells sorted from blood, sampled at week 24, from a patient treated with tofacitinib.

DNA for the CDR3: TGTGCCAGCAGCTTAGTCAGGGGGGATTCACCCCTCCACTTT. It translates to CASSLVRGDSPLHF. This chain links TRBV7-9 with TRBJ1-6, with 7 nucleotides matching TRBD1. Germline CDR1 and CDR2: SEHNR and FQNEAQ (reference sequence). Unmatched junction bases numbered 2, after V lost 1 base and J lost 8 bases. This CDR3 comprises 14 residues.